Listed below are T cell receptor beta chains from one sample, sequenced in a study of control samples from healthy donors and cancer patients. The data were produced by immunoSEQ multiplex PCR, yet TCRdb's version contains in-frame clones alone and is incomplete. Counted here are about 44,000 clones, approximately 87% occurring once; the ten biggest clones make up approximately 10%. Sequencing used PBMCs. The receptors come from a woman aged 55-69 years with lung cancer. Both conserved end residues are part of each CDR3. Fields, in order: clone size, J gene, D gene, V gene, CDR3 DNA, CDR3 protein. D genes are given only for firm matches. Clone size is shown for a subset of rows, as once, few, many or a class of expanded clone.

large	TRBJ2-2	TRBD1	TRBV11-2	TGTGCCAGCACAACAGGGGTTTCGAACACCGGGGAGCTGTTTTTT	CASTTGVSNTGELFF
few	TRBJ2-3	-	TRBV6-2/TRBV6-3	TGTGCCAGCAGTCCCGGAGGGGCCGCGAGCACAGATACGCAGTATTTT	CASSPGGAASTDTQYF
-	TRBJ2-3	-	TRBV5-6	TGTGCCAGCAGCGCCAGTGGTTCGGCCCCCGCTGATACGCAGTATTTT	CASSASGSAPADTQYF
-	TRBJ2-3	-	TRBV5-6	TGTGCCAGCAGCTACACAGATACGCAGTATTTT	CASSYTDTQYF
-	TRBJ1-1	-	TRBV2	TGTGCCAGCAGTGGTGGGGACCTCGTGGTCACTGAAGCTTTCTTT	CASSGGDLVVTEAFF
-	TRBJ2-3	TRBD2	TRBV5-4	TGTGCCAGCAGCGTCGGACTAGCGGGAGACACTAGCACAGATACGCAGTATTTT	CASSVGLAGDTSTDTQYF
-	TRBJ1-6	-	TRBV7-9	TGTGCCAGCAGTCGGGGGGAGAATTCACCCCTCCACTTT	CASSRGENSPLHF
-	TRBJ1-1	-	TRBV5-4	TGTGCCAGCATGCGGGCTCCAGAGACTGAAGCTTTCTTT	CASMRAPETEAFF
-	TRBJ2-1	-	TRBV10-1	TGCGCCAGCAGTGAGCCCAGAGGCGGAGGGTACTACAATGAGCAGTTCTTC	CASSEPRGGGYYNEQFF
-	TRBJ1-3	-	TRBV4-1	TGCGCCAGCAGCCAAGAACGGACCCGGCGGGAAAACACCATATATTTT	CASSQERTRRENTIYF
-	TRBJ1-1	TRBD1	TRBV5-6	TGTGCCAGCAGCTGGGTGACAGGGAGGAACACTGAAGCTTTCTTT	CASSWVTGRNTEAFF
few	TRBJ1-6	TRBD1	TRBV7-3	TGTGCCAGCAGCCTGGGACAGGGACGTTCACCCCTCCACTTT	CASSLGQGRSPLHF
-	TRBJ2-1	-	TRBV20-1	TGCAGTGCTAGTACAGGAGAGAGCTCCTACAATGAGCAGTTCTTC	CSASTGESSYNEQFF
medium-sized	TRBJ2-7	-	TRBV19	TGTGCCAGTAAGGCCCAGCTATCCAACGAGCAGTACTTC	CASKAQLSNEQYF
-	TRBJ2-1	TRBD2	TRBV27	TGTGCCAGCAGTTTACTTGGACTAGCGGGATCAAATGAGCAGTTCTTC	CASSLLGLAGSNEQFF
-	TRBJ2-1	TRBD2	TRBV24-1	TGTGCCACCAGTGACGGGACTATTAGCTCCTACAATGAGCAGTTCTTC	CATSDGTISSYNEQFF
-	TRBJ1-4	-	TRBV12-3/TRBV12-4	TGTGCCAGCAGTCCTGCAACTAATGAAAAACTGTTTTTT	CASSPATNEKLFF